These T cell receptor beta chains were read from a single sample in a study of blood T cell repertoires in COVID-19. Sequencing used immunoSEQ multiplex PCR; TCRdb keeps in-frame clones, though not all of them. The table has about 120,000 clones, over 80% seen once; the top ten hold around 3.9%. The material sequenced was PBMCs or T cells enriched from blood (not recorded which). Receptors originate from a woman aged 25 to 39 who had recovered from COVID-19. The CDR3 runs from the conserved cysteine through the conserved F or W. A D gene is named only where the DNA matches it firmly. Expanded clones are given a class, and other clones once, few, many or no size at all.

J gene,V gene,clone size,D gene,CDR3 DNA,CDR3 protein
TRBJ2-1,TRBV28,few,TRBD1,TGTGCCAGCAGCCTGACAGGGAATGCATTCAATGAGCAGTTCTTC,CASSLTGNAFNEQFF
TRBJ2-7,TRBV28,NA,TRBD2,TGTGCCAGCAGACCCCCTAGCGGGATGCTCTACGAGCAGTACTTC,CASRPPSGMLYEQYF
TRBJ1-4,TRBV5-4,NA,NA,TGTGCCAGCAGCAGGAGTTCGTTGGCGGATGAAAAACTGTTTTTT,CASSRSSLADEKLFF
TRBJ2-7,TRBV19,once,TRBD2,TGTGCCAGTAGTCGCATAGCGGGAGGGCCCCGGGACGAGCAGTACTTC,CASSRIAGGPRDEQYF
TRBJ2-1,TRBV4-2,NA,TRBD2,TGTGCCGGCAGCCAAGGACTAGCGGAGCCGAATGAGCAGTTCTTC,CAGSQGLAEPNEQFF
TRBJ2-1,TRBV7-3,NA,NA,TGTGCCAGCAGCCTTCTCGGAAGGAGTGAGCAGTTCTTC,CASSLLGRSEQFF
TRBJ2-1,TRBV7-8,NA,TRBD2,TGTGCCAGCAGCTTTTTGACTAGCGGGTACAATGAGCAGTTCTTC,CASSFLTSGYNEQFF
TRBJ2-5,TRBV4-3,NA,TRBD1,TGCGCCAGCAGCCTCCATGCCCCGGGACAGGGGCCCCAAGAGACCCAGTACTTC,CASSLHAPGQGPQETQYF
TRBJ2-3,TRBV4-1,NA,NA,TGCGCCAGCAGCCAAGTAGGCGGCCTGGCGGCTAGCACAGATACGCAGTATTTT,CASSQVGGLAASTDTQYF
TRBJ1-5,TRBV5-1,NA,NA,TGCGCCAGCAGCTTGTTCGACGGGAATCAGCCCCAGCATTTT,CASSLFDGNQPQHF
TRBJ2-1,TRBV7-9,NA,TRBD2,TGTGCCAGCAGCCCCCAAGCGGGAGGGCCGGGCAATGAGCAGTTCTTC,CASSPQAGGPGNEQFF
TRBJ2-2,TRBV6-1,NA,NA,TGTGCCAGCAGTGAACTAAACGTCCACACCGGGGAGCTGTTTTTT,CASSELNVHTGELFF
TRBJ1-5,TRBV27,once,TRBD1,TGTGCCAGCCCCCCCCGCAGGGGGATCATTCAGCCCCAGCATTTT,CASPPRRGIIQPQHF
TRBJ1-6,TRBV3-1/TRBV3-2,NA,TRBD1,TGTGCCAGCAGCACCCGGACAGGGAGTCGATCACCCCTCCACTTT,CASSTRTGSRSPLHF
TRBJ1-1,TRBV28,NA,NA,TGTGCCAGCAGGAACCCGGGCACTGAAGCTTTCTTT,CASRNPGTEAFF
TRBJ1-2,TRBV6-6,NA,TRBD1,TGTGCCAGCAGTATGGACAGGCCTAACTATGGCTACACCTTC,CASSMDRPNYGYTF
TRBJ2-7,TRBV3-1/TRBV3-2,NA,TRBD2,TGTGCCAGCAGCCAATACGGGACTAGCTCTCCCTACGAGCAGTACTTC,CASSQYGTSSPYEQYF
TRBJ2-7,TRBV29-1,once,NA,TGCAGCGTTGTCGAGGGAGGCTACGAGCAGTACTTC,CSVVEGGYEQYF